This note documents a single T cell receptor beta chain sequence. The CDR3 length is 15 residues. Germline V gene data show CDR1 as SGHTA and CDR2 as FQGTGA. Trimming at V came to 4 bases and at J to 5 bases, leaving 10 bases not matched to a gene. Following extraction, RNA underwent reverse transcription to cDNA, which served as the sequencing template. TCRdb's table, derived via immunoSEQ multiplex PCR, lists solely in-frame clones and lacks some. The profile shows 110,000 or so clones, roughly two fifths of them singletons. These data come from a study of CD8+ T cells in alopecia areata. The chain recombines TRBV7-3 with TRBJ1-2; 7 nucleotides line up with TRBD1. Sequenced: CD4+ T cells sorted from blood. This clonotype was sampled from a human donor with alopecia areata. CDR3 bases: TGTGCCAGCAGCTCTATGGCAGGGGGACGGTATGGCTACACCTTC. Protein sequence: CASSSMAGGRYGYTF. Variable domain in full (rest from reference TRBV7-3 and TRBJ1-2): GAGVSQTPSNKVTEKGKYVELRCDPISGHTALYWYRQSLGQGPEFLIYFQGTGAADDSGLPNDRFFAVRPEGSVSTLKIQRTERGDSAVYLCASSSMAGGRYGYTFGSGTRLTVV.